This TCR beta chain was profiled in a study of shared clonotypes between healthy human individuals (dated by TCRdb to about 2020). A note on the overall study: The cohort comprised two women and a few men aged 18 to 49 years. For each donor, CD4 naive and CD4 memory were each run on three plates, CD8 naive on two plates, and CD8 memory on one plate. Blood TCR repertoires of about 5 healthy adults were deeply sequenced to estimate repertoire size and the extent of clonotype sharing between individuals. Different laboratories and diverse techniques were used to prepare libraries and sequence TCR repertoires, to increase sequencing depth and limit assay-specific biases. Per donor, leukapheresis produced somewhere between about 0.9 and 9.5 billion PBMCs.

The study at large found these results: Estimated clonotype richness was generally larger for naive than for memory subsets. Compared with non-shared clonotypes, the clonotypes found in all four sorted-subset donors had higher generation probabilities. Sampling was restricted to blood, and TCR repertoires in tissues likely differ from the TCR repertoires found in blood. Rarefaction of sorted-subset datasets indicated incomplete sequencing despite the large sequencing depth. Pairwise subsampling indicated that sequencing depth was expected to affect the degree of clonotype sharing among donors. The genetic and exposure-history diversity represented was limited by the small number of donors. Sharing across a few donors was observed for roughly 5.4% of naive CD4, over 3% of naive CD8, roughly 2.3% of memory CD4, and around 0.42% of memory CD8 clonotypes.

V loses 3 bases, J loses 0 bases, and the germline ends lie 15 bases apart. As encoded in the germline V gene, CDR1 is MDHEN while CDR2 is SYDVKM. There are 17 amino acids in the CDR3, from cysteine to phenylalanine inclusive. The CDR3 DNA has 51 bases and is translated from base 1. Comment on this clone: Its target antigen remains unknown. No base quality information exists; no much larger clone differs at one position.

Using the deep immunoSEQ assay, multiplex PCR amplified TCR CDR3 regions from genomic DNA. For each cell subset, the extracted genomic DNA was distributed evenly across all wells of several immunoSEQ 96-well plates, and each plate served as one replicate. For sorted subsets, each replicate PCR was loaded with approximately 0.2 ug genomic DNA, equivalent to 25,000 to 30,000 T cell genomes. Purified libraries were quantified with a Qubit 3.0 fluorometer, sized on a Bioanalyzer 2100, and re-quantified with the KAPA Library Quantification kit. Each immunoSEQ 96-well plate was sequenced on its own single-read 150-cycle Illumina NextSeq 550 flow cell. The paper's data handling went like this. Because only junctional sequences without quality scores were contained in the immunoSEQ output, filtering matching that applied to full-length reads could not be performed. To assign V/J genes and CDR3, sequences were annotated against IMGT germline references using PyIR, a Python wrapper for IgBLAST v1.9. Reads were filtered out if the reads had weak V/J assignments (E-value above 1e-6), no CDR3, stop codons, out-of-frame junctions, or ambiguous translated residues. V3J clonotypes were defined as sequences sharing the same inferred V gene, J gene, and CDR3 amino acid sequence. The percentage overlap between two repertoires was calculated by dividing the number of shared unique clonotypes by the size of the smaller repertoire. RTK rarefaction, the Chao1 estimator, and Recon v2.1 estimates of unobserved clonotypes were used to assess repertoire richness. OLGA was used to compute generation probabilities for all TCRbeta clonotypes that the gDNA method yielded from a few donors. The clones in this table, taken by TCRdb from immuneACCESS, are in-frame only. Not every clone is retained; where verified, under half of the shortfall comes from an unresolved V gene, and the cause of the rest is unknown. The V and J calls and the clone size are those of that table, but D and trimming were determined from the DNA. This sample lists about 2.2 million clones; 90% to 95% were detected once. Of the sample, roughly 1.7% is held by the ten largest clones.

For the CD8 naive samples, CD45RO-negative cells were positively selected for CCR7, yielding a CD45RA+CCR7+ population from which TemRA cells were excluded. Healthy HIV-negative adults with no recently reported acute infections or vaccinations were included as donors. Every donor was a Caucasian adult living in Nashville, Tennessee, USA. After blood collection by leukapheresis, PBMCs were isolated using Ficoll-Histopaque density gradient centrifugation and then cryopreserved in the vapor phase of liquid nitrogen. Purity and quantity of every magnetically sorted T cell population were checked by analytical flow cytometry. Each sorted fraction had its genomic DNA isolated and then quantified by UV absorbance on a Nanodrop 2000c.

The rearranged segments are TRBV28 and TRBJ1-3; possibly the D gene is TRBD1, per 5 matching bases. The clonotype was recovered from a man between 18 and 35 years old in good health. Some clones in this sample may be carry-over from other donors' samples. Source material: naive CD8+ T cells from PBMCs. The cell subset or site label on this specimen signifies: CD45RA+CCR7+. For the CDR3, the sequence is CASSFWFEGLSGNTIYF. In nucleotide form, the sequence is TGTGCCAGCAGTTTTTGGTTCGAGGGACTCTCTGGAAACACCATATATTTT.